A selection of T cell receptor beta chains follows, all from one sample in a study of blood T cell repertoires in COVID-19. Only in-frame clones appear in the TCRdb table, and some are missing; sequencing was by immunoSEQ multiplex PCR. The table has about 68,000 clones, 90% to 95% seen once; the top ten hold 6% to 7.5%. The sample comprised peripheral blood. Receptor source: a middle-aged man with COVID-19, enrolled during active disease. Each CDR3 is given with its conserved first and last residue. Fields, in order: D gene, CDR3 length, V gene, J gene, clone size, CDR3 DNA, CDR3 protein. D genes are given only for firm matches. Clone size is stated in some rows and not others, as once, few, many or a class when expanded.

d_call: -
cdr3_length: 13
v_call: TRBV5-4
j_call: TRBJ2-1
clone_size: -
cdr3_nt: TGTGCCAGCAGCTTGGACCACATACCTCAGCAGTTCTTC
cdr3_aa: CASSLDHIPQQFF

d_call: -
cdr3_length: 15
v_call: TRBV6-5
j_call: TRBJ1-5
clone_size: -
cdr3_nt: TGTGCCAGCAGCGCCCATGGACACGACAATCAGCCCCAGCATTTT
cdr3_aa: CASSAHGHDNQPQHF

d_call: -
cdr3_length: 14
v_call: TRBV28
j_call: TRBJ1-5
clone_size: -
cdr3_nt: TGTGCCAGCAGTTTTGTCGGACAGTATCAGCCCCAGCATTTT
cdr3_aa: CASSFVGQYQPQHF

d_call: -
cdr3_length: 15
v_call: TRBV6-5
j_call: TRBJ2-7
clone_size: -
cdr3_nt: TGTGCCAGCAGTTACGAAGGGGGAGAAACCTACGAGCAGTACTTC
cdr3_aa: CASSYEGGETYEQYF

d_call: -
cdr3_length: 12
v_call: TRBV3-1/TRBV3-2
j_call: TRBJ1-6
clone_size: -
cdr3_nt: TGTGCCAGCAGCCAAGAGGGCTCACCCCTCCACTTT
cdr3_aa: CASSQEGSPLHF

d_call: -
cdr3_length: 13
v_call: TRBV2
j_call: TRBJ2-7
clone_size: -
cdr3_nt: TGTGCCAGCAGTCGGGGTGGGTACCCCGAGCAGTACTTC
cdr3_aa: CASSRGGYPEQYF

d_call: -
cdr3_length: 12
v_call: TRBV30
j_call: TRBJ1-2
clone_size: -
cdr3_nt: TGTGCCTGGAGTTACGCCGGCGGCGGCTACACCTTC
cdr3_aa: CAWSYAGGGYTF

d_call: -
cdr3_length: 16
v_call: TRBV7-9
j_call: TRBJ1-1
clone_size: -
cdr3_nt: TGTGCCAGCAGCCCCCAGGGGCTTATGGTGAACACTGAAGCTTTCTTT
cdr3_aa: CASSPQGLMVNTEAFF

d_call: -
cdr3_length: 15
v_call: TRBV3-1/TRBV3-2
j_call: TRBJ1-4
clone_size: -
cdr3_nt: TGTGCCAGCAGCCAAATGAGCTGGCAGGGTAAAAAACTGTTTTTT
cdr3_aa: CASSQMSWQGKKLFF

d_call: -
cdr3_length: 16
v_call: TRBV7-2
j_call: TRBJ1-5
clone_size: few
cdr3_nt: TGTGCCAGCAGCTTATTGCGTAGGGAGAATGGTCAGCCCCAGCATTTT
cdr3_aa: CASSLLRRENGQPQHF

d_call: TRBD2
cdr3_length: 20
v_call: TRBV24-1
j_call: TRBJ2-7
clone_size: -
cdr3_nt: TGTGCCACCAGTGATTTAAACCCTTCGCATCGGGGGGAGAGGGTCTACGAGCAGTACTTC
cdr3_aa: CATSDLNPSHRGERVYEQYF

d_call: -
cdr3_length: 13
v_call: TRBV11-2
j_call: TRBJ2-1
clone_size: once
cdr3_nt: TGTGCCAGCAGCTCTAAGGGGTACAATGAGCAGTTCTTC
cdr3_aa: CASSSKGYNEQFF

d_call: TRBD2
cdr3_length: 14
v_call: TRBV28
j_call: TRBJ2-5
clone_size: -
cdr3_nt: TGTGCCAGCAAGGCTCAGCGGGGGGTGGAGACCCAGTACTTC
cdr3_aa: CASKAQRGVETQYF

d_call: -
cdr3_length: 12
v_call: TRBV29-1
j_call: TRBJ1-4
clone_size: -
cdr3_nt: TGCAGCGTGTGGGACGGGGAGGATAAACTGTTTTTT
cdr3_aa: CSVWDGEDKLFF

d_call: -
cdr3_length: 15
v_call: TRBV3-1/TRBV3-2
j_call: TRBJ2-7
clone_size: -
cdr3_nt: TGTGCCAGCAGCCAAGCGGGATTGATATCCTACGAGCAGTACTTC
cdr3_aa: CASSQAGLISYEQYF

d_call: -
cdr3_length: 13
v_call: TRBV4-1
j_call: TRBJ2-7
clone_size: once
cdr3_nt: TGCGCCAGCAGCCAGTACACAGGTAACGAGCAGTACTTC
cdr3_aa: CASSQYTGNEQYF

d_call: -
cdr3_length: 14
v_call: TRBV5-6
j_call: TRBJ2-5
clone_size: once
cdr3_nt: TGTGCCAGCAGCTTGGTTAACCCCGAGGAGACCCAGTACTTC
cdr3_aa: CASSLVNPEETQYF

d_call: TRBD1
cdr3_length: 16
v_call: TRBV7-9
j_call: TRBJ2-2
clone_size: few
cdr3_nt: TGTGCCAGCAACGTAGACAGGGAACCGAACACCGGGGAGCTGTTTTTT
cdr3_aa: CASNVDREPNTGELFF

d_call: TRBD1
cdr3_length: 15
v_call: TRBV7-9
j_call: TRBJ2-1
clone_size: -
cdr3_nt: TGTGCCAGCAGCTTCAACAGGGGCTTAATCAATGAGCAGTTCTTC
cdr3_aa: CASSFNRGLINEQFF

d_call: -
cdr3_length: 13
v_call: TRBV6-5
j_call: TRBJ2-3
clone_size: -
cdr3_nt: TGTGCCAGCAGTTACTCCCAACTAGATACGCAGTATTTT
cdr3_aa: CASSYSQLDTQYF

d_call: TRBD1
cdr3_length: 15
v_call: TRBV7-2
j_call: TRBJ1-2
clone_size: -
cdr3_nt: TGTGCCAGCAGCCCGAGACAGGGAGCTAACTATGGCTACACCTTC
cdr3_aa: CASSPRQGANYGYTF

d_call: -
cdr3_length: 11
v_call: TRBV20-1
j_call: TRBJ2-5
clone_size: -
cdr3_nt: TGCAGTGCTAATGGAGGAGAGACCCAGTACTTC
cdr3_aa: CSANGGETQYF

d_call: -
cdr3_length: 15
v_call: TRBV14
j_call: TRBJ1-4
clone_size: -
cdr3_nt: TGTGCCAGCAGCCGAGGGGGTGCAACTAATGAAAAACTGTTTTTT
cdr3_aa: CASSRGGATNEKLFF

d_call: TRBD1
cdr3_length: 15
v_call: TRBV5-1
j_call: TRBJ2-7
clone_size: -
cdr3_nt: TGCGCCAGCAGCTTACAACAGGGGGCCCGAAGGGGGCAGTACTTC
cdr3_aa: CASSLQQGARRGQYF

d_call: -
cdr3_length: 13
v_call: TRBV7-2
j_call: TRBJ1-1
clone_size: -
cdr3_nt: TGTGCCAGCAGCCCGTACAGGGAGTCCGGAGCTTTCTTT
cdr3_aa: CASSPYRESGAFF

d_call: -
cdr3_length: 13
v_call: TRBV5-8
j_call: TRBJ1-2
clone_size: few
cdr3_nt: TGTGCCAGCAGCTTGCAGTATGAGGGCGGCTACACCTTC
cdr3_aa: CASSLQYEGGYTF

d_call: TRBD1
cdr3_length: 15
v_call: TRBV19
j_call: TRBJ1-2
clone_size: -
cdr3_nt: TGTGCCAGTAGAGAACAGGGGGCAGCTAACTATGGCTACACCTTC
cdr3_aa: CASREQGAANYGYTF

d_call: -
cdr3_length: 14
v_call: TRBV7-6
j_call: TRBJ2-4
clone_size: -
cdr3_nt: TGTGCCAGCAGCCCCGGGTTAAGCAAAAACATTCAGTACTTC
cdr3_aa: CASSPGLSKNIQYF

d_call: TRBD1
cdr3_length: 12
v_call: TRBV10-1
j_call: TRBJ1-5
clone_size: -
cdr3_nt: TGCGCCAGCAGTGTAACAGGGGGAGTACAGCATTTT
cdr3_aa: CASSVTGGVQHF

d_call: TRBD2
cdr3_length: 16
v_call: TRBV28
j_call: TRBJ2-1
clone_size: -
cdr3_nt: TGTGCCAGCAGTCCGGGACTACTGAGCTCCTACAATGAGCAGTTCTTC
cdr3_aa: CASSPGLLSSYNEQFF

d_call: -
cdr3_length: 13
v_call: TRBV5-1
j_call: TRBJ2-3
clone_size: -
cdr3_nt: TGCGCCAGCAAGGAACTAGCCACAGATACGCAGTATTTT
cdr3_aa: CASKELATDTQYF

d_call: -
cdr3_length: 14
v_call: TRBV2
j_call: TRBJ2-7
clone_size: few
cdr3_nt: TGTGCCAGCAGTGTACAGGGTGAAGCCTACGAGCAGTACTTC
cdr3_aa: CASSVQGEAYEQYF

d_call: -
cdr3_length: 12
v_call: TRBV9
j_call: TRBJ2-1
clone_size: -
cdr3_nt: TGTGCCAGCAGCGTATTAATACAGGGAAAGTTCTTC
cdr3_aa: CASSVLIQGKFF

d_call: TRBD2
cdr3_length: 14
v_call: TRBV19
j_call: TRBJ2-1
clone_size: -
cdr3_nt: TGTGCCAGTAGTCTTACTAGCGCTGGAAATGAGCAGTTCTTC
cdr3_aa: CASSLTSAGNEQFF

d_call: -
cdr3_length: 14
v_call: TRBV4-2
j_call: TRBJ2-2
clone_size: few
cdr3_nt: TGTGCCAGCAGCCAAGAGGGGCCCCCCGGGGAGCTGTTTTTT
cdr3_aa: CASSQEGPPGELFF

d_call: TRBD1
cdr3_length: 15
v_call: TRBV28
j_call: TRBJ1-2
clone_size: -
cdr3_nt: TGTGCCAGCAGTTTACCGCAGACAGGGGACTATGGCTACACCTTC
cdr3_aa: CASSLPQTGDYGYTF

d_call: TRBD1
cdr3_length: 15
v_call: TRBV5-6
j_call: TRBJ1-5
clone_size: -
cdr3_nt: TGTGCCAGCAGCTTGGAAGACAGGGAAAGACAGCCCCAGCATTTT
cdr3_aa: CASSLEDRERQPQHF

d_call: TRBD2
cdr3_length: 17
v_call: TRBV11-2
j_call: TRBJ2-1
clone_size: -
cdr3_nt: TGTGCCAGCAGCCCTCCCCCTTTTTTGAGCGGGGGTGATGAGCAGTTCTTC
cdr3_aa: CASSPPPFLSGGDEQFF

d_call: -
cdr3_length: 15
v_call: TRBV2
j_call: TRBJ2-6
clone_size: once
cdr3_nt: TGTGCCAGCAGTCCTAGGGGGTCAGGGGCCAACGTCCTGACTTTC
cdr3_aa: CASSPRGSGANVLTF

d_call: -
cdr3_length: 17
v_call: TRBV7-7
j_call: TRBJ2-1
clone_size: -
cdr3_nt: TGTGCCAGCAGCCTCGGGGGGCTGTCGAGCTCCTACAATGAGCAGTTCTTC
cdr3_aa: CASSLGGLSSSYNEQFF

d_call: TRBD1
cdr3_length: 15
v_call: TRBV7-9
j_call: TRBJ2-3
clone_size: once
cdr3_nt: TGTGCCAGCAGCCGCCGGGACAGGGGAACAGATACGCAGTATTTT
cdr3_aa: CASSRRDRGTDTQYF

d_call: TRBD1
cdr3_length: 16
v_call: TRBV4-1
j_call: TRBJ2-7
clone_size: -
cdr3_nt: TGCGCCAGCAGCCAGTCGGGACAGGGGTCTTCATACGAGCAGTACTTC
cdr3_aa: CASSQSGQGSSYEQYF

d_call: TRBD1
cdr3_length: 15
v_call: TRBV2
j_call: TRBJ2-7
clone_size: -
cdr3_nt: TGTGCCAGCAGCCCTCAGGGGGCCAGCTCCTACGAGCAGTACTTC
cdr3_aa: CASSPQGASSYEQYF

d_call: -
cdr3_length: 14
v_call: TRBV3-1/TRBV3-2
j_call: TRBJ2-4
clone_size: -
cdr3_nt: TGTGCCAGCAGCCAAGGGGAGGTAGCGAACATTCAGTACTTC
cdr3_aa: CASSQGEVANIQYF

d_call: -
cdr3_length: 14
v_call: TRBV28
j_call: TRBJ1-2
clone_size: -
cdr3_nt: TGTGCCAGCTTTGTTCAGGCCCCTAACTATGGCTACACCTTC
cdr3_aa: CASFVQAPNYGYTF

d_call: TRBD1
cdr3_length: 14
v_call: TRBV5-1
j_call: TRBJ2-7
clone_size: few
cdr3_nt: TGCGCCAGCAGCTTCATGGGACAGGGGGCTGTGCAGTACTTC
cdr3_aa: CASSFMGQGAVQYF

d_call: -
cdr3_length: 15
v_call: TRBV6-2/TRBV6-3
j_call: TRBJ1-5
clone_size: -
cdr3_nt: TGTGCCAGCAGTTACCCCGGGAATAGCAATCAGCCCCAGCATTTT
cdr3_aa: CASSYPGNSNQPQHF